This T cell receptor beta chain was documented in a study of CD8 T cells in ankylosing spondylitis. TCRdb re-analysed the 5' RACE reads in MiXCR, keeping a single row per CDR3 protein. This table has roughly 180,000 distinct CDR3 sequences, roughly 11% appearing once. This clonotype was observed many times. Sequenced material: blood, either unsorted or a sorted T cell fraction (not recorded which). The TCR was taken from a male donor with ankylosing spondylitis or in good health (not recorded which).

The CDR3 loop reads CASSLDRGMNTEAFF. CDR3 in DNA: TGCGCCAGCAGCTTGGATAGGGGGATGAACACTGAAGCTTTCTTT. The chain recombines TRBV5-1 with TRBJ1-1; D might be TRBD1 (6 bases). CDR3 length: 15 residues. V was shortened by 0 bases and J by 0 bases, with 9 bases between the two germline ends. Germline-derived CDR1 and CDR2 are SGHRS and YFSETQ.